This T cell receptor beta chain was found in a study of blood T cells in healthy people across ages. Study results and caveats: Naive T cell percentage and TCR beta diversity correlated strongly.

Each donor was a healthy Caucasian individual from Russia, aged about 6 to 100. Through a sample-barcoded 5' primer and a J-beta primer mix, a second PCR was run for roughly 7 to 12 cycles. TCRdb independently ran MiXCR on the 5' RACE reads; one entry per CDR3 protein. The table lists roughly 830,000 distinct CDR3 sequences, around 68% of them singletons. Regarding this clonotype: Its antigen remains unidentified.

This CDR3 has 15 amino acids. The J segment lost 2 bases and the V segment lost 5 bases, leaving 9 bases of the junction unmatched. Germline V gene data show CDR1 as DFQATT and CDR2 as SNEGSKA (reference sequence). The J gene is TRBJ2-1, the V gene TRBV20-1, with 7 nucleotides matching TRBD2. The receptor's source is a man aged 30 to 39 in good health. Sequencing was done on a sample of blood. As DNA, the CDR3 is TGCAGTGCTGCCCTGACTAGCAACACCTACAATGAGCAGTTCTTC. Translating it yields CSAALTSNTYNEQFF.